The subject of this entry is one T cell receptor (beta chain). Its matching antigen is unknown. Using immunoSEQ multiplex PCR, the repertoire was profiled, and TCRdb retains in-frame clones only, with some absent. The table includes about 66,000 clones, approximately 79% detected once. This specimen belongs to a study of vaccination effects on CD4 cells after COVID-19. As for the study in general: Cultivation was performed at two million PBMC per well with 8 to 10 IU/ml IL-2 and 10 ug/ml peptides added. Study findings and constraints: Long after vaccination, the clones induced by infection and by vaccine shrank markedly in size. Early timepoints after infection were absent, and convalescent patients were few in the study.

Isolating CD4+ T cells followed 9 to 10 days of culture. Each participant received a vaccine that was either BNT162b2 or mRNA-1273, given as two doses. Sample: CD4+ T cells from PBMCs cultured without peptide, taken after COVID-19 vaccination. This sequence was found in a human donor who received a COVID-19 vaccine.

The CDR3 bases are TGTGCCAGTAGTGGCAGGGGGAAGGCGAACACTGAAGCTTTCTTT. Translated: CASSGRGKANTEAFF. This chain connects TRBV19 to TRBJ1-1, with TRBD1 matching 7 bases. Germline V gives CDR1 LNHDA, CDR2 SQIVND (reference sequence). The CDR3 covers 15 residues. V dropped 5 bases and J dropped 1; count of bases not matched to a gene: 7.